The rows below give T cell receptor beta chains drawn from one sample of a study of blood T cell repertoires in COVID-19. Only in-frame clones appear in the TCRdb table, and some are missing; sequencing was by immunoSEQ multiplex PCR. The sample carries under 250,000 clones, approximately 86% recorded once. Sequencing was done on a sample of peripheral blood. These receptors originate from a woman in her fifties or sixties who had recovered from COVID-19. Each CDR3 is given with its conserved first and last residue. A D gene is named only where the DNA matches it firmly. Clone size appears in some rows only: once, few, many, or a class for an expanded clone.

>TRBJ2-7|NA|NA|TRBV4-1
CASSQVGGGVHEQYF
TGCGCCAGCAGCCAAGTCGGGGGTGGAGTCCACGAGCAGTACTTC
>TRBJ2-5|NA|NA|TRBV3-1/TRBV3-2
CASSPRSSVQETQYF
TGTGCCAGCAGCCCAAGGTCCAGCGTTCAAGAGACCCAGTACTTC
>TRBJ1-3|TRBD1|NA|TRBV7-8
CASSLARQGTTGNTIYF
TGTGCCAGCAGCTTAGCCAGACAGGGAACTACTGGAAACACCATATATTTT
>TRBJ1-1|TRBD1|NA|TRBV19
CASSMGDRVFEAFF
TGTGCCAGTAGTATGGGAGACAGGGTATTCGAAGCTTTCTTT
>TRBJ1-4|NA|NA|TRBV5-4
CASSDSPTNEKLFF
TGTGCCAGCAGCGACTCTCCAACTAATGAAAAACTGTTTTTT
>TRBJ1-4|NA|NA|TRBV6-6
CASSYAGATNEKLFF
TGTGCCAGCAGTTACGCGGGGGCAACTAATGAAAAACTGTTTTTT
>TRBJ2-7|TRBD1|NA|TRBV5-1
CASSLQGQGLYEQYF
TGCGCCAGCAGCCTCCAGGGACAGGGCTTGTACGAGCAGTACTTC
>TRBJ2-7|NA|NA|TRBV6-6
CASSYLPSRYEQYF
TGTGCCAGCAGTTACCTTCCAAGTCGGTACGAGCAGTACTTC
>TRBJ1-3|NA|NA|TRBV28
CASTSQRLSGNTIYF
TGTGCCAGCACCTCCCAGAGGCTCTCTGGAAACACCATATATTTT
>TRBJ1-3|NA|NA|TRBV4-1
CASSPSDSPSSGNTIYF
TGCGCCAGCAGCCCTAGTGATAGCCCGTCCTCTGGAAACACCATATATTTT
>TRBJ2-3|TRBD1|NA|TRBV2
CASSGQGIDTQYF
TGTGCCAGCAGCGGACAGGGTATTGATACGCAGTATTTT
>TRBJ2-3|TRBD2|NA|TRBV4-1
CASSLLGLDFPTDTQYF
TGCGCCAGCAGCCTTTTGGGACTAGATTTCCCCACAGATACGCAGTATTTT
>TRBJ2-1|NA|once|TRBV19
CASTRRGGDNEQFF
TGTGCCAGTACCCGTAGGGGGGGGGACAATGAGCAGTTCTTC
>TRBJ1-4|TRBD1|once|TRBV7-8
CASSLGTGTDEKLFF
TGTGCCAGCAGCTTGGGGACAGGGACCGATGAAAAACTGTTTTTT
>TRBJ1-2|NA|NA|TRBV28
CASSLWAGNGYTF
TGTGCCAGCAGTTTATGGGCAGGGAATGGCTACACCTTC
>TRBJ1-1|NA|NA|TRBV5-1
CASSEDRKHSAFF
TGCGCCAGCAGCGAAGACAGGAAGCACTCAGCTTTCTTT
>TRBJ1-5|NA|NA|TRBV7-2
CASSLVFGDQPQHF
TGTGCCAGCAGCTTAGTTTTCGGGGATCAGCCCCAGCATTTT
>TRBJ1-1|NA|NA|TRBV5-6
CASSFTMGNTEAFF
TGTGCCAGCAGCTTTACGATGGGCAACACTGAAGCTTTCTTT
>TRBJ2-1|NA|NA|TRBV7-2
CASSLVRGTWNEQFF
TGTGCCAGCAGCTTAGTGCGGGGCACATGGAATGAGCAGTTCTTC
>TRBJ1-6|NA|NA|TRBV9
CASSGGAWGDSPLHF
TGTGCCAGCAGCGGCGGGGCGTGGGGGGATTCACCCCTCCACTTT
>TRBJ2-2|NA|NA|TRBV3-1/TRBV3-2
CASSQRLYRDTGELFF
TGTGCCAGCAGCCAACGACTGTACAGGGACACCGGGGAGCTGTTTTTT
>TRBJ1-1|NA|NA|TRBV2
CASSAGGIGTEAFF
TGTGCCAGCAGTGCTGGGGGCATAGGAACTGAAGCTTTCTTT
>TRBJ2-2|TRBD2|NA|TRBV7-2
CASSSERTSGGGELFF
TGTGCCAGCAGCTCGGAGAGGACTAGCGGGGGCGGGGAGCTGTTTTTT
>TRBJ1-6|NA|NA|TRBV3-1/TRBV3-2
CASSQVREGYSYNSPLHF
TGTGCCAGCAGCCAAGTTCGGGAGGGATACTCCTATAATTCACCCCTCCACTTT
>TRBJ1-2|TRBD1|NA|TRBV3-1/TRBV3-2
CASSQPDIQGDYGYTF
TGTGCCAGCAGCCAACCAGACATACAGGGGGACTATGGCTACACCTTC
>TRBJ2-2|NA|NA|TRBV19
CASSKDIWQGNTGELFF
TGTGCCAGTAGTAAGGATATTTGGCAGGGAAACACCGGGGAGCTGTTTTTT
>TRBJ1-4|TRBD1|NA|TRBV5-1
CASSPGPRTGEEKLFF
TGCGCCAGCAGCCCCGGCCCTCGGACAGGAGAAGAAAAACTGTTTTTT
>TRBJ2-3|NA|once|TRBV6-5
CASSPPGTDTQYF
TGTGCCAGCAGCCCCCCCGGGACAGATACGCAGTATTTT
>TRBJ2-1|TRBD1|NA|TRBV18
CASSPGTGSYNEQFF
TGTGCCAGCTCACCCGGGACAGGCTCCTACAATGAGCAGTTCTTC
>TRBJ2-3|TRBD2|few|TRBV7-3
CASSLTRGSTDTQYF
TGTGCCAGCAGCTTAACGCGGGGGAGCACAGATACGCAGTATTTT
>TRBJ2-1|TRBD1|NA|TRBV19
CASRGQGRTYNEQFF
TGTGCCAGTAGGGGACAGGGAAGGACCTACAATGAGCAGTTCTTC
>TRBJ1-5|NA|NA|TRBV7-2
CASSSQGLSNQPQHF
TGTGCCAGCAGCTCACAGGGTCTTAGCAATCAGCCCCAGCATTTT
>TRBJ1-2|NA|NA|TRBV7-3
CASSLKGDLSYTF
TGTGCCAGCAGCTTAAAGGGAGACTTGAGCTACACCTTC
>TRBJ1-1|TRBD1|NA|TRBV27
CASSLSPLTGGRTEAFF
TGTGCCAGCAGTTTATCACCACTGACAGGGGGGCGGACTGAAGCTTTCTTT
>TRBJ1-2|TRBD1|NA|TRBV28
CASSPGTGLYGYTF
TGTGCCAGCAGTCCTGGGACAGGCTTATATGGCTACACCTTC
>TRBJ2-1|TRBD2|NA|TRBV24-1
CATSVSGGAVSYNEQFF
TGTGCCACCAGTGTCAGCGGGGGGGCGGTCAGTTACAATGAGCAGTTCTTC
>TRBJ1-4|TRBD1|NA|TRBV9
CASSTTGGGEKLFF
TGTGCCAGCAGCACTACAGGGGGCGGCGAAAAACTGTTTTTT
>TRBJ2-1|TRBD1|NA|TRBV19
CATRDRGKNEQFF
TGTGCCACCCGGGACAGGGGGAAGAATGAGCAGTTCTTC
>TRBJ1-4|TRBD1|NA|TRBV5-1
CASSPGQALFKFGKLFF
TGCGCCAGCAGCCCGGGACAGGCGTTGTTTAAATTTGGGAAACTGTTTTTT
>TRBJ2-5|TRBD2|NA|TRBV3-1/TRBV3-2
CASSQDLVVAGGQETQYF
TGTGCCAGCAGCCAAGATCTGGTGGTAGCGGGGGGCCAAGAGACCCAGTACTTC
>TRBJ2-2|NA|NA|TRBV6-5
CASSYSGPAGELFF
TGTGCCAGCAGTTACTCCGGTCCGGCCGGGGAGCTGTTTTTT
>TRBJ2-2|TRBD2|many|TRBV9
CASSVETGGTGELFF
TGTGCCAGCAGCGTAGAGACGGGAGGGACCGGGGAGCTGTTTTTT
>TRBJ2-5|NA|NA|TRBV29-1
CSAGQGMGETQYF
TGCAGCGCGGGCCAGGGGATGGGAGAGACCCAGTACTTC